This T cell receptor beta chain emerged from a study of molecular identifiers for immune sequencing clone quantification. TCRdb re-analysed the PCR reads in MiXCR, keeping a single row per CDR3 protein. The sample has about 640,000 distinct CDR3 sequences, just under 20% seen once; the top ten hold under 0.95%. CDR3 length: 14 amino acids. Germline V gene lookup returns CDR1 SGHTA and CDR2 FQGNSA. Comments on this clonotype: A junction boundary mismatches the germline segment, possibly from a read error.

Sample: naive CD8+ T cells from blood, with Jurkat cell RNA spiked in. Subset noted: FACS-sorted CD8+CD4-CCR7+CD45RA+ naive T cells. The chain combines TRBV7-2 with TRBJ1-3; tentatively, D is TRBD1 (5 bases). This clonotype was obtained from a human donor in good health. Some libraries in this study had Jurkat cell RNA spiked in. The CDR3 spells CASSLGGAGNIIYF. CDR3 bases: TGTGCCAGCAGCTTAGGCGGGGCAGGAAACATCATATATTTC. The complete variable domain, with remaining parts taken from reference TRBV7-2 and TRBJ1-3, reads GAGVSQSPSNKVTEKGKDVELRCDPISGHTALYWYRQSLGQGLEFLIYFQGNSAPDKSGLPSDRFSAERTGGSVSTLTIQRTQQEDSAVYLCASSLGGAGNIIYFGEGSWLTVV.